Described below is a single T cell receptor beta chain sequence and its context. These data are taken from a study of glioma-infiltrating T cells after dendritic cell vaccination. Study overall: The vaccine used monocyte-derived dendritic cells pulsed overnight with autologous tumor lysate.

TCRdb's copy holds only in-frame clones and misses some; the assay was immunoSEQ multiplex PCR. The sample holds fewer than 85,000 clones, over 75% seen once. This sequence originates from a human donor with glioblastoma. The sequenced sample was blood, obtained before dendritic cell vaccination.

The chain's CDR3 is CASSLRLAGGLDNEQFF. In nucleotides, the CDR3 is TGTGCCAGCAGCCTACGACTAGCGGGAGGTTTAGACAATGAGCAGTTCTTC. The V call is TRBV4-2, the J call TRBJ2-1; TRBD2 aligns across 13 bases. CDR3 length: 17 residues. With V trimmed by 4 bases and J by 5 bases, 8 bases remained unmatched. From germline, CDR1 is LGHNA and CDR2 YNFKEQ.